This paragraph covers one TCR beta chain sequence. Its antigen specificity is not known. No much larger clone is present one base from it, and per-base qualities are unavailable. Per the publication, the time point label means: baseline before first vaccination. Samples from vaccinated people were obtained from the UK trials COV001 and COV002, which included a single-blind randomized controlled phase 2/3 trial of AZD1222 (ChAdOx1 nCoV-19) in healthy adults. Trial participant PBMC samples were collected at day 0 and day 28 after the second dose for TCRbeta chain sequencing. The CDR3 regions of human TCRbeta chains were analyzed by immunosequencing. The study's processing was this. Repertoire TCRs were checked for matches against a reference library of SARS-CoV-2-specific TCRs that had been generated using the MIRA antigen-specificity platform. Breadth meant the fraction of unique TCRs that were SARS-CoV-2-associated, whereas depth meant the fraction of total T cells that were SARS-CoV-2-associated. Using the MIRA data, each spike-specific TCR was assigned both to the spike region to which the TCR was reactive and to a CD4 or CD8 class. Log10-transformed breadth and depth values were compared by one-way ANOVA with Sidak's multiple comparisons tests. The clones in this table, taken by TCRdb from immuneACCESS, are in-frame only. Not every clone is retained; where verified, under half of the shortfall comes from an unresolved V gene, and the cause of the rest is unknown. V, J and clone size were drawn from that table, and D and trimming were deduced from the DNA. In this sample the table shows around 120,000 clones, 91% of which occur a single time. Clones ranked in the top ten supply approximately 3% of the sample.

This entry belongs to a study of T cell responses to AZD1222 COVID-19 vaccine (dated by TCRdb to the early 2020s). About the investigation overall: AZD1222 recipients whose second dose came at about 4 weeks and those whose second dose came at about 12 weeks were combined into one group, since spike-specific TCR depth and breadth did not differ between the two schedules. A total of 233 trial participants underwent TCR sequencing, of whom nearly 210 had received two doses of AZD1222 and some 25 had received two doses of the MenACWY control vaccine. Trial participants were enrolled by age into subgroups of 18-55, 56-69 and 70-plus years, and around 150, 28 and 57 TCR-sequenced participants, respectively, were included in these subgroups. Here is what the overall study found, with its caveats: The 56-69-year group was small, and its depth increase did not reach significance, likely because of low power. Conclusions about previously exposed vaccinees are limited, since just 6 or 7 AZD1222 recipients were seropositive for SARS-CoV-2 at baseline. A significant rise in spike-specific TCR breadth and depth was observed after two AZD1222 doses relative to day 0 and relative to MenACWY recipients. Most participants were white British and females outnumbered males, and the authors suggested that clonal diversity may have been underestimated. Because no samples from the day 14 peak response were available, repertoires could be characterized only after the peak T cell response. Epitopes outside the regions mutated in the B.1.351 and B.1.1.7 variants were reportedly recognized by nearly half of the unique spike-specific TCRs. CD4 TCRs associated with the vaccine covered the entire spike protein, and the dominant responses were in regions 160-218 and 743-854.

V and J are truncated by 8 bases and 5 bases respectively, leaving an intervening sequence of 12 bases. The CDR3 numbers 12 residues from cysteine through phenylalanine. Of all the DNA, just the CDR3 is kept, 36 bases in frame from base 1. This sequence uses TRBV12-3 or TRBV12-4 and TRBJ1-1; TRBD1 is perhaps the D gene, given 5 matching bases. Sample: peripheral blood, taken on day 0 of AZD1222 vaccination. The sequence was collected from an adult in good health. CDR3 protein: CASLRWGTEAFF. The nucleotides are TGTGCCAGCCTCCGCTGGGGGACTGAAGCTTTCTTT.